This T cell receptor (beta chain) is drawn from a study of blood T cell repertoires in COVID-19. Study as a whole: PBMCs, B-cell-depleted T cells, or T cells were the source of the cDNA or gDNA that made up the material.

Repertoires were generated with immunoSEQ multiplex PCR, while TCRdb's copy carries only in-frame clones and drops some. The data show 200,000 to 300,000 clones, with 81% seen just once and 6% to 8% held by the top ten. The germline V gene has CDR1 SGHRS and CDR2 YFSETQ. Deletions cut 0 bases from V and 4 bases from J, with 11 bases between. This CDR3 is 15 amino acids long. V usage is TRBV5-1 and J usage is TRBJ1-3, with D possibly matching TRBD1 (5 bases). The TCR originated in a woman over 75 with COVID-19, enrolled during active disease. The sequencing input was peripheral blood. Here the CDR3 reads CASSLGAGPGNTIYF. CDR3 sequence (DNA): TGCGCCAGCAGCTTGGGCGCAGGGCCCGGAAACACCATATATTTT.